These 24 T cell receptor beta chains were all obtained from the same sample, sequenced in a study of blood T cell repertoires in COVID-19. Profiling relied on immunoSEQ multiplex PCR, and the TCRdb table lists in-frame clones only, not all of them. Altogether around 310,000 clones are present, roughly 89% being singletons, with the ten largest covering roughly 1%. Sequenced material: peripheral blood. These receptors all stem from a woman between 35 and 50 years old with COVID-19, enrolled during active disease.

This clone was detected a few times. DNA of the CDR3: TGTGCCTGGAGTTTCGAAACTTCAGCTTTCTTT. Translation gives CAWSFETSAFF. The V gene is TRBV30, the J gene TRBJ1-1; D is undetermined. The V and J ends lost 2 bases and 10 bases respectively, with 11 bases between them. CDR1 and CDR2 from the germline V gene are GTSNPN and SVGIG (reference sequence). This CDR3 comprises 11 residues.

CDR3 residues: CASSYSAGTVRGYTF. The DNA of the CDR3 is TGTGCCAGCAGTTACTCTGCCGGGACAGTTCGTGGCTACACCTTC. The chain recombines TRBV6-2 or TRBV6-3 with TRBJ1-2; 7 nucleotides line up with TRBD1. The CDR3 consists of 15 residues. Germline V CDR1 and CDR2: MNHEY, SVGEGT. With 0 bases clipped from V and 7 bases from J, the junction kept 8 bases outside the gene matches.

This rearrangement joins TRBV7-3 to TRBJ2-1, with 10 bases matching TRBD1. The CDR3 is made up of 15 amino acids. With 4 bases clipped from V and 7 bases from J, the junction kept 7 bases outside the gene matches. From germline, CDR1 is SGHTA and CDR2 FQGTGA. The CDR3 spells CASSYSRDRGNEQFF. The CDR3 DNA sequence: TGTGCCAGCAGCTACTCCCGGGACAGGGGAAATGAGCAGTTCTTC.

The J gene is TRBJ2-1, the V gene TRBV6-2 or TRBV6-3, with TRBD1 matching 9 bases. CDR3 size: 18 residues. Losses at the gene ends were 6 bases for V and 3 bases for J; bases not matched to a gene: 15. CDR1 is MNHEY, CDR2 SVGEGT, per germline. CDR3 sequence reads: CASSRQGSWTGVYNEQFF. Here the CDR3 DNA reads TGTGCCAGCAGCAGACAGGGGTCGTGGACAGGGGTCTACAATGAGCAGTTCTTC.

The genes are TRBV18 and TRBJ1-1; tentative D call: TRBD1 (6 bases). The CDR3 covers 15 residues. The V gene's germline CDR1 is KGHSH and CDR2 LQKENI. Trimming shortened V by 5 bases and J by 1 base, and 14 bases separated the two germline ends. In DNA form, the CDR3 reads TGTGCCAGCTCAGAACTGGGACACTCGAACACTGAAGCTTTCTTT. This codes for CASSELGHSNTEAFF.

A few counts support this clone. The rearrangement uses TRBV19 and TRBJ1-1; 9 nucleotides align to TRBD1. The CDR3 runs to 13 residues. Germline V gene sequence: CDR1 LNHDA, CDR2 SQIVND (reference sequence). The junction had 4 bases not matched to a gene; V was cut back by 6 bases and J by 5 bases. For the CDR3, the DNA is TGTGCCAGTAGCATGGACAGGGGAACTGAAGCTTTCTTT. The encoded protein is CASSMDRGTEAFF.

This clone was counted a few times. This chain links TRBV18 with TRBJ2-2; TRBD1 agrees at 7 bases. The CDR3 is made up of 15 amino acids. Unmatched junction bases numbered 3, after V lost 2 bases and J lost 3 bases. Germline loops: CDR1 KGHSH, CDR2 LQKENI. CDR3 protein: CASSPTGQYTGELFF. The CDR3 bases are TGTGCCAGCTCACCAACGGGACAGTACACCGGGGAGCTGTTTTTT.

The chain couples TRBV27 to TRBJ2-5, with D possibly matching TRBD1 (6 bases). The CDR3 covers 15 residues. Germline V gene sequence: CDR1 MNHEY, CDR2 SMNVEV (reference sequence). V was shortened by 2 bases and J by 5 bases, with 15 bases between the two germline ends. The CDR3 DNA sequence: TGTGCCAGCAGTTTAGGGCAGGGGATGAGCGAGACCCAGTACTTC. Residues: CASSLGQGMSETQYF.

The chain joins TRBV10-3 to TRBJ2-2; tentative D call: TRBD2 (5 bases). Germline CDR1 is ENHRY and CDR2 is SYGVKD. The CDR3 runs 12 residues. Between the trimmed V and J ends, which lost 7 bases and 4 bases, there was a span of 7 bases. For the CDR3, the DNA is TGTGCCATCAATCGGGGCACCGGGGAGCTGTTTTTT. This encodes CAINRGTGELFF.

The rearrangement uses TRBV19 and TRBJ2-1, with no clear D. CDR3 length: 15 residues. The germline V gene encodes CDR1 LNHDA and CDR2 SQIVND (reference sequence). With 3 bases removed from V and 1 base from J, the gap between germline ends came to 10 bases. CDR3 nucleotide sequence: TGTGCCAGTAGTATCGGAAGCGTTTCCTACAATGAGCAGTTCTTC. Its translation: CASSIGSVSYNEQFF.

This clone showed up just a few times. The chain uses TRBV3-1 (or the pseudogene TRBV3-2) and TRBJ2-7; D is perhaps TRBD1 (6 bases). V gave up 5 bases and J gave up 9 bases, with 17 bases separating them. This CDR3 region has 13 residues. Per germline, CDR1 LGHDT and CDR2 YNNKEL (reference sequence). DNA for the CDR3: TGTGCCAGCAGCTCGACTTCACAGGGTGGGCAGTACTTC. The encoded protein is CASSSTSQGGQYF.

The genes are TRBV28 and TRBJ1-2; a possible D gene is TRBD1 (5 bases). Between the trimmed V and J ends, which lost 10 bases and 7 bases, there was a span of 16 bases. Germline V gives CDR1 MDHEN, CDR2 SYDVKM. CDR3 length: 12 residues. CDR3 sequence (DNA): TGTGCCACCACTGGACAAATCTTTGGCTACACCTTC. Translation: CATTGQIFGYTF.

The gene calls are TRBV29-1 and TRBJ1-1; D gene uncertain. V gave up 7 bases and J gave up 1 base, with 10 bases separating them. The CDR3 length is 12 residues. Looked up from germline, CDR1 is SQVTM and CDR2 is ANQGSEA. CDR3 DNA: TGCAGCGGGTGGTTCGGGAACACTGAAGCTTTCTTT. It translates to CSGWFGNTEAFF.

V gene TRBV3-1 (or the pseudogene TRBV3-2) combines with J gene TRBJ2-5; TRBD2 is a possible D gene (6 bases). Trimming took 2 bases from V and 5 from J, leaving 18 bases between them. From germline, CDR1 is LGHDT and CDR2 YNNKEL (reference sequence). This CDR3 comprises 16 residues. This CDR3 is CASSQRTPRGRETQYF. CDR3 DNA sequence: TGTGCCAGCAGCCAAAGGACCCCACGGGGGAGGGAGACCCAGTACTTC.

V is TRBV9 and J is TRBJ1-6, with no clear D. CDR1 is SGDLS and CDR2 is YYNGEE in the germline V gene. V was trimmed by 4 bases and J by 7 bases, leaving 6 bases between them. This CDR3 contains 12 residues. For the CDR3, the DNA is TGTGCCAGCAGCACACCCAATTCACCCCTCCACTTT. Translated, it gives CASSTPNSPLHF.

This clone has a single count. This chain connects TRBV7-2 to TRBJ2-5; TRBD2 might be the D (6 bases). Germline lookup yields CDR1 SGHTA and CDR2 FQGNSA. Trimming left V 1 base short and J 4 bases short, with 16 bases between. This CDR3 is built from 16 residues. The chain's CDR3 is CASSLGGLRGGETQYF. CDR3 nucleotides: TGTGCCAGCAGCTTAGGGGGCCTAAGGGGAGGAGAGACCCAGTACTTC. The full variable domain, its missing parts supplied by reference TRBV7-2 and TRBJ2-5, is GAGVSQSPSNKVTEKGKDVELRCDPISGHTALYWYRQSLGQGLEFLIYFQGNSAPDKSGLPSDRFSAERTGGSVSTLTIQRTQQEDSAVYLCASSLGGLRGGETQYFGPGTRLLVL.

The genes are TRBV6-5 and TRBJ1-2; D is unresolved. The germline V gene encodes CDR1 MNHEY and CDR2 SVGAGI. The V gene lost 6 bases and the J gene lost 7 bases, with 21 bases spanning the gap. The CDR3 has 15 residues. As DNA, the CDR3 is TGTGCCAGCAGGCAGCCCCCGGGAGTCTTGAGTGGCTACACCTTC. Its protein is CASRQPPGVLSGYTF.

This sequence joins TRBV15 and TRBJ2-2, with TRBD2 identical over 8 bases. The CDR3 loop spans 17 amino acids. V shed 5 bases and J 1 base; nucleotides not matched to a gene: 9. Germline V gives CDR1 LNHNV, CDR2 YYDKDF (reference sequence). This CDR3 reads CATSVLAGWGNTGELFF. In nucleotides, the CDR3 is TGTGCCACCAGCGTTCTAGCGGGCTGGGGGAACACCGGGGAGCTGTTTTTT.

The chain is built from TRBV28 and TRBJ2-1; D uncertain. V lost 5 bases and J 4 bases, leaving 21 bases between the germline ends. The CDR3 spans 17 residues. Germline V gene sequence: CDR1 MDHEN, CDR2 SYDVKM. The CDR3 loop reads CASSPLSDEAIYNEQFF. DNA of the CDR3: TGTGCCAGCAGTCCCCTAAGCGACGAGGCGATTTACAATGAGCAGTTCTTC.

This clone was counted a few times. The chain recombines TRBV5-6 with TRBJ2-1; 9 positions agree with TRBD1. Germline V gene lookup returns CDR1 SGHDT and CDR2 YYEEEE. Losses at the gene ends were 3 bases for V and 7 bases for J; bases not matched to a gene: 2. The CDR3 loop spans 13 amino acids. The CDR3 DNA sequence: TGTGCCAGCAGCTGGGGACAGGGAAATGAGCAGTTCTTC. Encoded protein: CASSWGQGNEQFF. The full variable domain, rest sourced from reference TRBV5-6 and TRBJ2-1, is DAGVTQSPTHLIKTRGQQVTLRCSPKSGHDTVSWYQQALGQGPQFIFQYYEEEERQRGNFPDRFSGHQFPNYSSELNVNALLLGDSALYLCASSWGQGNEQFFGPGTRLTVL.

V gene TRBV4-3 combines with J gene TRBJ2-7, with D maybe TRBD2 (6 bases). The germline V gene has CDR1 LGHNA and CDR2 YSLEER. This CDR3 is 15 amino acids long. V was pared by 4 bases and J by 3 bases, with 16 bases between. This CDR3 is CASSPTGGVGYEQYF. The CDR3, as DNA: TGCGCCAGCAGCCCGACCGGCGGGGTGGGCTACGAGCAGTACTTC.

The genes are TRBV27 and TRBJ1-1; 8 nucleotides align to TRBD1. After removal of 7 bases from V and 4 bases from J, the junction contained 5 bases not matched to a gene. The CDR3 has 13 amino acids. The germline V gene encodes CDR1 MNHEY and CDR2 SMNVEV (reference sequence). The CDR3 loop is CASMGRGLTEAFF. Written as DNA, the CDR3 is TGTGCCAGCATGGGCAGGGGGCTCACTGAAGCTTTCTTT.

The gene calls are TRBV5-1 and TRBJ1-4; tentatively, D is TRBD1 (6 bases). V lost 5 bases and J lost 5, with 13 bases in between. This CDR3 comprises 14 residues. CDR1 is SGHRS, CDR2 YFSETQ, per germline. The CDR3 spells CASSRTAGNEKLFF. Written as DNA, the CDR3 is TGCGCCAGCAGTCGGACAGCCGGGAATGAAAAACTGTTTTTT. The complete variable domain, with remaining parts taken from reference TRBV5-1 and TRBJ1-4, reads KAGVTQTPRYLIKTRGQQVTLSCSPISGHRSVSWYQQTPGQGLQFLFEYFSETQRNKGNFPGRFSGRQFSNSRSEMNVSTLELGDSALYLCASSRTAGNEKLFFGSGTQLSVL.

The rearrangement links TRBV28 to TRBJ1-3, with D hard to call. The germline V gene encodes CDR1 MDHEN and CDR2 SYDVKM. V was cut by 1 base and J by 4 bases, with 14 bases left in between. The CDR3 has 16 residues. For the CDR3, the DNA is TGTGCCAGCAGTTTATCCCCCGGGGTTCTCGGAAACACCATATATTTT. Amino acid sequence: CASSLSPGVLGNTIYF.